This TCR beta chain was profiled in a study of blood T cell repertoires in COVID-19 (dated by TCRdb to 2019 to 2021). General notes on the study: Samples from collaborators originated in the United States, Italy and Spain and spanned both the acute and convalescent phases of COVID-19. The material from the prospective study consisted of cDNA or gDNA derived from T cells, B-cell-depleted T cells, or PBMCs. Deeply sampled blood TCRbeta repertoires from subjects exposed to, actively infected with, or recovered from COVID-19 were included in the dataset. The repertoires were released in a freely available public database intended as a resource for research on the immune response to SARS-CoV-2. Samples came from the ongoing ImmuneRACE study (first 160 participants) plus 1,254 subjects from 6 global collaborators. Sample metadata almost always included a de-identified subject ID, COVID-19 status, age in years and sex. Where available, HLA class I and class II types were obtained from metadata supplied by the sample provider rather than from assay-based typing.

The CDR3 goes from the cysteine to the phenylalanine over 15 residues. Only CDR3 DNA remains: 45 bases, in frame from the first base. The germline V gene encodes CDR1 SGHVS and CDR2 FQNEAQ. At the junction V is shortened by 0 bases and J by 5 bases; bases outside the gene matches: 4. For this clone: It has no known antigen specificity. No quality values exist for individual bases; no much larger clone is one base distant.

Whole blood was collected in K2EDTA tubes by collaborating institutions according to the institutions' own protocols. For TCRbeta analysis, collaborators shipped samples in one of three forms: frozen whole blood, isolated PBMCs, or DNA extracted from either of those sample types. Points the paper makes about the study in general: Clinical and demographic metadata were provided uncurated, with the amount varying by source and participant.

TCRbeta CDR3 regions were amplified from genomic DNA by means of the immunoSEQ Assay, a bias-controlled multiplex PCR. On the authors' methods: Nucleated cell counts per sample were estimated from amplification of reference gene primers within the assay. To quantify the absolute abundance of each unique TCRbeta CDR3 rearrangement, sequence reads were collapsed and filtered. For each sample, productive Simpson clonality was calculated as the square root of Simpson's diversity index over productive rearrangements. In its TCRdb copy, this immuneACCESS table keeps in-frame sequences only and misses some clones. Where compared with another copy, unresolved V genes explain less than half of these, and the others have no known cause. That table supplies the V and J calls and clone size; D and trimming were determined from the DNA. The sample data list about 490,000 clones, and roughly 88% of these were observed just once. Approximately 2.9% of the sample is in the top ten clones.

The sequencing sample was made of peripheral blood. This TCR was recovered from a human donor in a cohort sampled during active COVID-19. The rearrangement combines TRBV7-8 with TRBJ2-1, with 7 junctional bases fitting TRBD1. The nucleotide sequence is TGTGCCAGCAGCTTAGCTACAGGGGTTGACAATGAGCAGTTCTTC. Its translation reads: CASSLATGVDNEQFF.